The entry below describes one T cell receptor beta chain. The target antigen is unknown. The sample comes from a study of OX40 agonist ivuxolimab in advanced cancers. Regarding the study as a whole: Both blood CD4+ and CD8+ T cells showed clonal growth by week 6 at 0.1 to 3.0 mg/kg. CD8+ T cells (on average) carried more expanded clones than CD4+ T cells.

Only in-frame clones appear in the TCRdb table, and some are missing; sequencing was by immunoSEQ multiplex PCR. The table has 83,000 or so clones, about 86% seen once. J was trimmed by 3 bases and V by 7 bases; bases with no gene match: 6. The CDR3 length is 14 residues. CDR1 and CDR2 (germline): MDHEN, SYDVKM. The rearrangement uses TRBV28 and TRBJ1-5, with 7 bases identical to TRBD1. The clonotype was recovered from an adult with an advanced solid tumor such as melanoma, head and neck, liver or kidney cancer. The specimen was CD4+ or CD8+ T cells sorted from blood, collected in a trial of the OX40 agonist ivuxolimab. The CDR3, as DNA: TGTGCCAGCACCCCGGGACAGATCAATCAGCCCCAGCATTTT. This encodes CASTPGQINQPQHF. Variable domain in full (rest from reference TRBV28 and TRBJ1-5): DVKVTQSSRYLVKRTGEKVFLECVQDMDHENMFWYRQDPGLGLRLIYFSYDVKMKEKGDIPEGYSVSREKKERFSLILESASTNQTSMYLCASTPGQINQPQHFGDGTRLSIL.